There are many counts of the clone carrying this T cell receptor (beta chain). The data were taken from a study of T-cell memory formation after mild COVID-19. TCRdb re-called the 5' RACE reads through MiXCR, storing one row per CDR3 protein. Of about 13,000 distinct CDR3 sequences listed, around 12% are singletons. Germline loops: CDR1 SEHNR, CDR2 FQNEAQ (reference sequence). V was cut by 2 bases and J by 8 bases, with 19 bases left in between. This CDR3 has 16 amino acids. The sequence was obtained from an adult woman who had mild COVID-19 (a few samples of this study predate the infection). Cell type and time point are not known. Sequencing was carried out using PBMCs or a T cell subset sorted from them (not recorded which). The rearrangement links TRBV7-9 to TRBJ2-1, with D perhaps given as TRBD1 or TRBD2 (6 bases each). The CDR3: CASSLSRDIWGYEQFF. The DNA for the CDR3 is TGTGCCAGCAGCTTATCGCGGGACATATGGGGGTATGAGCAGTTCTTC.